The present T cell receptor (beta chain) was sequenced within a study of vaccination and CD4 T cells after COVID-19. About the study: Culture controls were given either a CEFX pool, an HIV-1 Nef pool, or no peptide.

Whole-study findings and limits: Early post-infection timepoints were missing, and relatively few convalescent patients were studied.

V dropped 5 bases and J dropped 4; count of bases not matched to a gene: 7. Looked up from germline, CDR1 is DFQATT and CDR2 is SNEGSKA (reference sequence). The CDR3 is made up of 14 amino acids. The treatment is: 10-day PBMC culture with coronavirus spike peptide pools or control peptides (ViraFEST assay). CD4+ T cells of the unexposed donor were collected before the COVID-19 pandemic (2011-2018). Once peptide pools had expanded antigen-specific T cells, ViraFEST sequenced TCRs. Culture conditions combined fewer than 2.5 million PBMCs per well with 9.5 to 10 IU/ml IL-2 and around 10 ug/ml peptide pools. Cultured CD4+ T-cell DNA underwent Oncomine TCR Beta short-read sequencing. After culture, CD4+ T cells served as the source for genomic DNA extraction. One entry per CDR3 protein, called by TCRdb with MiXCR from the PCR reads. Of 11,000 or so distinct CDR3 sequences detected, approximately 39% appear once; the ten largest clones hold roughly 21%.

This clonotype was observed a handful of times. The target antigen is unknown. The specimen was CD4+ T cells from blood, cultured in vitro. This chain links TRBV20-1 with TRBJ2-7; 11 nucleotides match TRBD1. The TCR was taken from a human donor in good health. DNA of the CDR3: TGCAGTGCTGGCACCGGGACAGGGGGTTACGAGCAGTACTTC. Translated, it gives CSAGTGTGGYEQYF.